This T cell receptor (beta chain) was found in a study of blood T cell repertoires in COVID-19. Study at large: Sites in the United States, Italy and Spain provided acute and convalescent COVID-19 samples. The cDNA or gDNA used as material had been derived from T cells, B-cell-depleted T cells, or PBMCs.

Germline CDR1 LGHDT, CDR2 YNNKEL (reference sequence). Germline trimming cut 3 bases from V and 1 base from J; bases unmatched to any gene: 19. This CDR3 is 23 amino acids long. Participants were aged about 18 to 100 years from about two dozen US areas. Authors' analysis steps: Researchers report that nucleated cell counts were estimated from reference gene primer amplification. Profiling relied on immunoSEQ multiplex PCR, and the TCRdb table lists in-frame clones only, not all of them. V and J calls and clone size come straight from that table; D and trimming were deduced from the DNA. The sample records 350,000 to 550,000 clones, roughly 85% being singletons.

This TCR derives from a woman between 18 and 30 years old with acute COVID-19. This chain uses TRBV3-1 (or the pseudogene TRBV3-2) with TRBJ2-1, with TRBD2 matching 15 bases. The sequencing input was PBMCs or T cells enriched from blood (not recorded which). CDR3 amino acids: CASSHRGSGLAGGPIGSYNEQFF. CDR3 bases: TGTGCCAGCAGCCACCGGGGCAGCGGACTAGCGGGAGGGCCTATCGGGTCCTACAATGAGCAGTTCTTC.